This is a list of T cell receptor beta chains from one sample in a study of T cells after posttransplantation cyclophosphamide. Libraries were prepared by immunoSEQ multiplex PCR; TCRdb keeps only in-frame clonotypes and omits some of them. The sample was found to contain about 2,100 clones, and every one recurs. The specimen was PBMCs, collected 86 days after allogeneic stem cell transplant with posttransplant cyclophosphamide. Receptors originate from a female patient aged 60 or older who received an allogeneic stem cell transplant from a related donor and was CMV-positive. Certain T cells may be donor cells from the graft. CDR3s include the opening cysteine and the closing phenylalanine or tryptophan. D genes are given only for firm matches. Where a row states a size, it is once, few, many or the class of an expanded clone; other rows omit it.

V gene,J gene,clone size,D gene,CDR3 DNA,CDR3 protein
TRBV11-2,TRBJ2-5,many,TRBD2,TGTGCCAGCAGCTTAAGGCCCCCCTTTGCTAGCGGCCAAGAGACCCAGTACTTC,CASSLRPPFASGQETQYF
TRBV7-9,TRBJ2-7,medium-sized,-,TGTGCCAGCAGCTTAAAACAGGTCAAATCCTACGAGCAGTACTTC,CASSLKQVKSYEQYF
TRBV7-9,TRBJ2-3,many,-,TGTGCCAGCAGCTTAGTTCTAGGTGTAATCACAGATACGCAGTATTTT,CASSLVLGVITDTQYF
TRBV6-5,TRBJ2-3,many,TRBD2,TGTGCCAGCACCTCGGGAAGCGGGAGCGGGGATACGCAGTATTTT,CASTSGSGSGDTQYF
TRBV5-1,TRBJ1-1,medium-sized,TRBD1,TGCGCCAGCAGCCACGGACAGGGATTGAACACTGAAGCTTTCTTT,CASSHGQGLNTEAFF
TRBV5-1,TRBJ1-6,-,TRBD1,TGCGCCAGCAGCACCAGGGGGGATAATTCACCCCTCCACTTT,CASSTRGDNSPLHF
TRBV5-1,TRBJ2-1,medium-sized,TRBD2,TGCGCCAGCAGCCACGGGACTAGCGGGAGGTATTCCTCCTACAATGAGCAGTTCTTC,CASSHGTSGRYSSYNEQFF
TRBV5-1,TRBJ1-4,medium-sized,-,TGCGCCAGCAGCCTTACAGGGATTAATGAAAAACTGTTTTTT,CASSLTGINEKLFF
TRBV12-3/TRBV12-4,TRBJ2-3,many,-,TGTGCCAGCAGTAATCAACTCCCCCTCAGCACAGATACGCAGTATTTT,CASSNQLPLSTDTQYF
TRBV19,TRBJ2-7,medium-sized,TRBD2,TGTGCCAGTAGTATACTAGCGGGAGGCTACGAGCAGTACTTC,CASSILAGGYEQYF
TRBV27,TRBJ1-2,many,TRBD1,TGTGCCAGCAGTACGGGACAGGGGGCCTATGGCTACACCTTC,CASSTGQGAYGYTF
TRBV5-6,TRBJ2-3,many,-,TGTGCCAGCAGCTTGGAGATTAGGAGCGCGCAGTATTTT,CASSLEIRSAQYF
TRBV11-1,TRBJ2-5,many,TRBD2,TGTGCCAGCATGGGGGGGACGGCTCAAGAGACCCAGTACTTC,CASMGGTAQETQYF
TRBV24-1,TRBJ2-1,many,TRBD1,TGTGCCACCAGTGATTTACAGGGGGGTGAGCAGTTCTTC,CATSDLQGGEQFF
TRBV5-4,TRBJ2-1,medium-sized,TRBD2,TGTGCCAGCAGCTATAGCGGGGGAGGCTACAATGAGCAGTTCTTC,CASSYSGGGYNEQFF
TRBV30,TRBJ2-7,medium-sized,TRBD1,TGTGCCTGGGGAAGGGACAGGCCCTACGAGCAGTACTTC,CAWGRDRPYEQYF
TRBV7-2,TRBJ2-3,many,TRBD2,TGTGCCAGCAGCAGAGTAGCGGGGGGGATAGATACGCAGTATTTT,CASSRVAGGIDTQYF
TRBV10-3,TRBJ2-7,medium-sized,TRBD2,TGTGCCATCAGTTCCAGCGGGGGGGACTCCTACGAGCAGTACTTC,CAISSSGGDSYEQYF
TRBV12-3/TRBV12-4,TRBJ2-2,many,-,TGTGCCAGCAGTTTACGGCGAGCGACCGGGGAGCTGTTTTTT,CASSLRRATGELFF
TRBV6-5,TRBJ2-4,many,TRBD1,TGTGCCAGCAGCATAACAGGGGAGAACATTCAGTACTTC,CASSITGENIQYF
TRBV5-1,TRBJ2-5,many,TRBD2,TGCGCCAGCAGCTTGAAGGCGGGGGGGCAAGAGACCCAGTACTTC,CASSLKAGGQETQYF
TRBV7-2,TRBJ2-7,many,TRBD1,TGTGCCAGCAGCGACCGGACAGGGCTATCCTACGAGCAGTACTTC,CASSDRTGLSYEQYF
TRBV28,TRBJ1-5,many,-,TGTGCCAGCAGCTTTGCGCATCAGCCCCAGCATTTT,CASSFAHQPQHF
TRBV11-3,TRBJ2-3,many,TRBD2,TGTGCCAGCAGCTTAGGCGAGCTGGTGGGAGGGGATGATACGCAGTATTTT,CASSLGELVGGDDTQYF
TRBV27,TRBJ2-7,many,-,TGTGCCAGCAGTCTCAACAGGGCTCGAGAGCAGTACTTC,CASSLNRAREQYF
TRBV28,TRBJ1-2,large,TRBD1,TGTGCCAGCAGGCCAGGGACAGGGGAGGGCTACACCTTC,CASRPGTGEGYTF
TRBV9,TRBJ2-3,large,-,TGTGCCAGCAGCGTAGGGACGGGGGATACGCAGTATTTT,CASSVGTGDTQYF
TRBV7-2,TRBJ2-3,many,TRBD1,TGTGCCAGCAGCGCAATCAGGGGGTTTGTAGATACGCAGTATTTT,CASSAIRGFVDTQYF
TRBV30,TRBJ1-4,many,-,TGTGCCTCACAGGGAGGAAATGAAAAACTGTTTTTT,CASQGGNEKLFF
TRBV5-4,TRBJ2-2,many,-,TGTGCCAGCAGCCGAGGGGGTGCGGACACCGGGGAGCTGTTTTTT,CASSRGGADTGELFF
TRBV19,TRBJ1-1,medium-sized,TRBD1,TGTGCCAGCCACAACGCCCGACAGGGTCACACTGAAGCTTTCTTT,CASHNARQGHTEAFF
TRBV19,TRBJ1-1,medium-sized,-,TGTGCCAGCTGGAGCAGGCAGAGAGCTGAAGCTTTCTTT,CASWSRQRAEAFF
TRBV28,TRBJ2-7,many,TRBD2,TGTGCCAGCAGTACGCCCCCTAGCGGGAGGTGGTACGAGCAGTACTTC,CASSTPPSGRWYEQYF
TRBV4-1,TRBJ2-5,many,-,TGCGCCAGCAGCCAAGGGCAGGGCGGGGTAGGGACCCAGTACTTC,CASSQGQGGVGTQYF
TRBV15,TRBJ2-7,medium-sized,-,TGTGCCACCGGTCAGGGGATAGGCTACGAGCAGTACTTC,CATGQGIGYEQYF
TRBV7-9,TRBJ2-6,-,TRBD1,TGTGCCAGCAGCTTACGTGGCCAGGGGGCCAACCTCCTGACTTTC,CASSLRGQGANLLTF
TRBV7-3,TRBJ2-3,many,TRBD2,TGTGCCAGCAGCTTAACCCGGACTAGCGCGCCAGATACGCAGTATTTT,CASSLTRTSAPDTQYF
TRBV29-1,TRBJ2-7,many,-,TGCAGCGTCGGGGGAGTTAATCGTCACGAGCAGTACTTC,CSVGGVNRHEQYF
TRBV12-3/TRBV12-4,TRBJ2-1,many,TRBD1,TGTGCCACTACACATGACGGGACAGGGATGTACAATGAGCAGTTCTTC,CATTHDGTGMYNEQFF
TRBV6-5,TRBJ1-5,many,-,TGTGCCAGCAGTTACTCCCTTGGAGGGCAGCCCCAGCATTTT,CASSYSLGGQPQHF
TRBV5-6,TRBJ2-3,many,-,TGTGCCAGCAGCGAGCCAGGGCGGGGCGGGGGCGCAGATACGCAGTATTTT,CASSEPGRGGGADTQYF
TRBV9,TRBJ2-7,many,TRBD2,TGTGCCAGCAGCGTAGGACTAGCGGAGTCCTACGAGCAGTACTTC,CASSVGLAESYEQYF
TRBV19,TRBJ2-2,medium-sized,-,TGTGCCAGTAGTTCGGGGTGGCACACCGGGGAGCTGTTTTTT,CASSSGWHTGELFF
TRBV19,TRBJ1-1,many,TRBD1,TGTGCCAGCCACCGGGACAGCCGGCCGAACACTGAAGCTTTCTTT,CASHRDSRPNTEAFF
TRBV5-1,TRBJ1-5,many,-,TGCCCTCAGCCGTCGCTGGGGGGGGAGCCCCAGCATTTT,CPQPSLGGEPQHF
TRBV7-9,TRBJ2-1,many,TRBD2,TGTGCCAGCAGCCCGATCAGACTAGCGATCAACAATGAGCAGTTCTTC,CASSPIRLAINNEQFF
TRBV7-2,TRBJ2-1,medium-sized,TRBD2,TGTGCCAGCAGCCCAAGAAGCGGGGGGGCGGGTGAGCAGTTCTTC,CASSPRSGGAGEQFF
TRBV5-1,TRBJ1-6,medium-sized,TRBD1,TGCGCCAGCAGCTTGCAAGGGGGCGCAAATTCACCCCTCCACTTT,CASSLQGGANSPLHF
TRBV5-4,TRBJ2-2,medium-sized,TRBD2,TGTGCCAGCAGCCCGTTTAGCGGGAGTTTGGGCGGGGAGCTGTTTTTT,CASSPFSGSLGGELFF
TRBV28,TRBJ2-7,medium-sized,-,TGTGCCAGCAGTTCCGGGACAAGGTTGCAGTACTTC,CASSSGTRLQYF
TRBV5-4,TRBJ2-1,many,-,TGTGCCAGCAGCCGCCAGGGATTGGACAGAGGATACAATGAGCAGTTCTTC,CASSRQGLDRGYNEQFF
TRBV10-3,TRBJ1-3,medium-sized,TRBD1,TGTGCCAGCTCTCGAGGACAGGGGGCCTCTGGAAACACCATATATTTT,CASSRGQGASGNTIYF
TRBV2,TRBJ2-1,medium-sized,TRBD2,TGTGCCAGCAGGGGCCTTCTAGCGGGGTCCTACAATGAGCAGTTCTTC,CASRGLLAGSYNEQFF
TRBV12-3/TRBV12-4,TRBJ1-2,many,-,TGTGCCAGTAGTCCCGACAGCTATAACTATGGCTACACCTTC,CASSPDSYNYGYTF
TRBV29-1,TRBJ2-1,many,TRBD2,TGCAGCGTTGAGGGAGCGGGAGCGATTGAGCAGTTCTTC,CSVEGAGAIEQFF
TRBV4-3,TRBJ1-1,medium-sized,TRBD1,TGCGCCAGCAGCCAAGACTCGAACAGGGGGGGAACTGAAGCTTTCTTT,CASSQDSNRGGTEAFF
TRBV5-1,TRBJ2-3,many,-,TGCGCCAGCAGCGACGGACAAGGCACAGATACGCAGTATTTT,CASSDGQGTDTQYF
TRBV28,TRBJ1-2,many,-,TGTGCCAGCAAAGTAGGGGGGGATGGGTATGGCTACACCTTC,CASKVGGDGYGYTF
TRBV6-2/TRBV6-3,TRBJ1-6,medium-sized,-,TGTGCCAGCAGTTACTCTAGCGGGTTCAATTCACCCCTCCACTTT,CASSYSSGFNSPLHF